This TCR beta chain was obtained from a study of tumor and adjacent non-tumor tissue in lung cancer. Study in general: The cohort had about a dozen adenocarcinoma, a couple of squamous cell and 1 small cell patients.

The template was RNA from unsorted bulk tissue. Between August and November 2014, newly diagnosed, chemotherapy-naive lung cancer patients underwent thoracic surgery in China. A modified ARM-PCR protocol with three rounds of nested PCR amplified TCRbeta. TCRdb itself ran the multiplex PCR reads through MiXCR, one entry per CDR3 protein. The sample lists 120,000 to 150,000 distinct CDR3 sequences, roughly 66% seen once, with around a sixth in the top ten. The CDR3 has 12 residues. Germline V gives CDR1 SGHNT, CDR2 YENEEA. V was cut by 0 bases and J by 4 bases, with 3 bases left in between. Overall study findings and caveats: Significantly higher TCR diversity was found in tumor than normal lung. Patients with more diverse tumor TCRs had worse survival.

This clonotype has at least ten counts. The antigen is unknown. The material sequenced was lung tumor tissue. This sequence was found in a man aged 55 to 70 with small cell lung cancer. The chain couples TRBV11-3 to TRBJ1-2; D gene unclear. The CDR3 loop is CASSLEAYGYTF. The CDR3 DNA reads TGTGCCAGCAGCTTAGAGGCCTATGGCTACACCTTC.